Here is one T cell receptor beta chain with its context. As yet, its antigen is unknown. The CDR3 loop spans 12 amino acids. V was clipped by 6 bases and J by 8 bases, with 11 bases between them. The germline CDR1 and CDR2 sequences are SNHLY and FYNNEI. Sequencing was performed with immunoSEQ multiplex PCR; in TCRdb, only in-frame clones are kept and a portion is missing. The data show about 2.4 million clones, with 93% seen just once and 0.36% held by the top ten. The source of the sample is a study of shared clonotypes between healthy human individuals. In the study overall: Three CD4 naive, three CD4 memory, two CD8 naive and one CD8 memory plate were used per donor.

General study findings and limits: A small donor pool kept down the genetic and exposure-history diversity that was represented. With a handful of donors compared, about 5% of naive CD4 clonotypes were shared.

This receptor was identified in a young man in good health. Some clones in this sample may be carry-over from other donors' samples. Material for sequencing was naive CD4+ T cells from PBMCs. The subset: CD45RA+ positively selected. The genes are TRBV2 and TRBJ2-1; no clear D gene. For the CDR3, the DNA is TGTGCCAGCAGGATCGAAAGGGATGAGCAGTTCTTC. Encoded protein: CASRIERDEQFF. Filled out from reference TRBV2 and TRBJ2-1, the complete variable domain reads EPEVTQTPSHQVTQMGQEVILRCVPISNHLYFYWYRQILGQKVEFLVSFYNNEISEKSEIFDDQFSVERPDGSNFTLKIRSTKLEDSAMYFCASRIERDEQFFGPGTRLTVL.